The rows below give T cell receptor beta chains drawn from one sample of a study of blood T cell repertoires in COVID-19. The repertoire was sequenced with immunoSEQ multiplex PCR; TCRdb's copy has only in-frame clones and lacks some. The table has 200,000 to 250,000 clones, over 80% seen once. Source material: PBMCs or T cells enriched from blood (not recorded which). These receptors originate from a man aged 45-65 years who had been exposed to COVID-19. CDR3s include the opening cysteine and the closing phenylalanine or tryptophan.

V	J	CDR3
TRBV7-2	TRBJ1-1	CASSPSQGGRTEAFF
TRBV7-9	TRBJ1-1	CASSLSPGGDTEAFF
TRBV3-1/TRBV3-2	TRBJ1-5	CASSQGEGNQPQHF
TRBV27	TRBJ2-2	CASSFPGSGELFF
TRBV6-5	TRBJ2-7	CASSYSGTAALYEQYF
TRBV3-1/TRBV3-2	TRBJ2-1	CASSLTTNSYNEQFF
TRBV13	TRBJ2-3	CASSVLAGVTDTQYF
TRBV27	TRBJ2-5	CASSSYRDPEETQYF
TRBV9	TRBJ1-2	CASSGTGGYGYGYTF
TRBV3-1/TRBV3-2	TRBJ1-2	CASSHLDRAGYTF
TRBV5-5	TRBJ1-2	CASSLAPANYGYTF
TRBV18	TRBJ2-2	CASSPHTTGGSGGELFF
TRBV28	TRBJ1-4	CAGRDSATNEKLFF
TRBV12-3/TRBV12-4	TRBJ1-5	CASSLRLNQPQHF
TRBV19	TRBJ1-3	CASSNPAGPSGNTIYF
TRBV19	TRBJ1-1	CASSPAGNTEAFF
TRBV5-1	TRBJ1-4	CASRLDSLNEKLFF
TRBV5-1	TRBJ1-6	CASSLDSRNSPLHF
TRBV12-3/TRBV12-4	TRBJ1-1	CASTSVTEAFF
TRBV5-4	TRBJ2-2	CASSLNSRNTGELFF
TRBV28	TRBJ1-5	CASRTGNQPQHF
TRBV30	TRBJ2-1	CAWSPSGSLQFF
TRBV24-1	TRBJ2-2	CATRGTANTGELFF
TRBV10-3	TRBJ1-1	CAISDQGNTEAFF
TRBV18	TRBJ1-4	CASSLQGITNEKLFF
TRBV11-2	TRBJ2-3	CASSRGLAGTDTQYF
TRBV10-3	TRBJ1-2	CAISESTNLLVGYTF
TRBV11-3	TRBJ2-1	CASSLDGIGEGVYNEQFF
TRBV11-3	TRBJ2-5	CASSRRLAGTETQYF
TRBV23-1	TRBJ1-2	CASSQSHPGTGIGYTF
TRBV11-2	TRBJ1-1	CASSLGARNTEAFF
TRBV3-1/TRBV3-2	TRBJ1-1	CASSSGTTRQGEAFF
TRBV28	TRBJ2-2	CASSGQGALLAGELFF
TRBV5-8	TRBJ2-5	CASSLEGRGGQETQYF
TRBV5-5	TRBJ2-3	CASSPNTENTQYF
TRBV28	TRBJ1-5	CASSLGQGNQPQHF
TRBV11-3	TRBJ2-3	CASSRAGGMSDTQYF
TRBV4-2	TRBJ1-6	CASSQEQGASPLHF
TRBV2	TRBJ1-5	CASSDWGGGQPQHF
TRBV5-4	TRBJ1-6	CASRPQEYNSPLHF
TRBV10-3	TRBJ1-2	CAISDDRGARRYTF
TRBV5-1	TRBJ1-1	CASSSGGRWGEAEAFF
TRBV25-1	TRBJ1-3	CASSVPQGPGNTIYF
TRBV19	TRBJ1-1	CASTLTGTGDTEAFF